One and the same sample provided the 18 T cell receptor beta chains below, sequenced in a study of low-dose radiotherapy and immunotherapy resistance in tumors. First-strand cDNA used TRAV- and TRBV-specific primers, covering alpha and beta chains. TCRs underwent 15 to 20 PCR cycles of amplification with a constant-region primer and V-primer adapter. Via MiXCR, TCRdb re-called the reads, giving one row per CDR3 protein. In the table there are more than 7,000 distinct CDR3 sequences, roughly half of which are singletons. These receptors came from a human donor with advanced metastatic prostate, ovarian, gallbladder or colorectal cancer (not recorded which). This table probably holds off-target reads from a library built for another chain.

This clonotype was seen a handful of times. This chain connects TRBV29-1 to TRBJ2-7; possibly TRBD2 for D (6 bases). V shed 0 bases and J shed 6 bases, with 9 bases lying between them. The CDR3 has 12 amino acids. Germline V gene data show CDR1 as SQVTM and CDR2 as ANQGSEA. The DNA of the CDR3 is TGCAGCGTTGAAGATCCCGGGAGCGAGCAGTACTTC. Its translation: CSVEDPGSEQYF.

V and J are TRBV7-9 and TRBJ1-2, with a tentative D call TRBD1 (5 bases). Germline lookup yields CDR1 SEHNR and CDR2 FQNEAQ (reference sequence). There are 13 residues in the CDR3. V lost 1 base to trimming and J lost 7 bases, with 10 bases between them. For the CDR3, the DNA is TGTGCCAGCAGCTTAGATGGGGCGAGTGGCTACACCTTC. It codes for CASSLDGASGYTF.

The CDR3, as DNA: TGTGCTAGTGGTTTGGAACGGGACCTCCCTTATTTT. It translates to CASGLERDLPYF. The chain joins TRBV12-5 to TRBJ2-3, with D tentatively TRBD1 or TRBD2 (5 bases each). V was trimmed by 1 base and J by 15 bases, leaving 14 bases between them. This CDR3 region has 12 residues. Germline CDR1 and CDR2: LGHNT and FRNRAP.

A few counts support this clonotype. This chain joins TRBV24-1 and TRBJ2-1, with 13 bases matching TRBD2. CDR3 length: 18 residues. V lost 4 bases to trimming and J lost 4 bases; unmatched junction nucleotides: 9. The germline V gene encodes CDR1 KGHDR and CDR2 SFDVKD. The CDR3 reads CATSDPSRTSGSYNEQFF. CDR3 in DNA: TGTGCCACCAGTGACCCATCTCGGACTAGCGGGAGTTACAATGAGCAGTTCTTC.

This clonotype showed up just once. V usage is TRBV10-3 and J usage is TRBJ2-3, with D possibly being TRBD1 (6 bases). The CDR3 loop spans 13 amino acids. V lost 1 base and J lost 5, with 7 bases in between. Germline V gene sequence: CDR1 ENHRY, CDR2 SYGVKD. Written as DNA, the CDR3 is TGTGCCATCAGTGAGTTAGGGGGAGATACGCAGTATTTT. Translating it yields CAISELGGDTQYF.

The chain combines TRBV13 with TRBJ2-7; a possible D gene is TRBD2 (6 bases). Deletions cut 3 bases from V and 2 bases from J, with 14 bases between. CDR1 PRHDT and CDR2 FYEKMQ come from the germline V gene (reference sequence). The CDR3 totals 15 residues. The CDR3 coding sequence is TGTGCCAGCAGCTTGGGAGGTAACGGCGCCTACGAGCAGTACTTC. It translates to CASSLGGNGAYEQYF.

The chain links TRBV2 to TRBJ2-7; D unresolved. V gave up 4 bases and J gave up 3 bases, with 4 bases separating them. Germline loops: CDR1 SNHLY, CDR2 FYNNEI. The CDR3 length is 11 residues. The CDR3 sequence: CASSVSYEQYF. The CDR3, as DNA: TGTGCCAGCAGTGTAAGCTACGAGCAGTACTTC.

This clonotype is hyperexpanded (1% or more) by share. V usage is TRBV6-1 and J usage is TRBJ1-4; 8 bases agree with TRBD1. CDR1 is MNHNS, CDR2 SASEGT, per germline. The ends lost 1 base at V and 8 bases at J; junction bases unmatched: 3. The CDR3 extends over 14 amino acids. The DNA for the CDR3 is TGTGCCAGCAGTGAAGGACAGGGGAACGAAAAACTGTTTTTT. Protein product: CASSEGQGNEKLFF.

This clonotype was found a few times. The chain recombines TRBV9 with TRBJ1-2; 8 bases fit TRBD1. The CDR3 runs 16 residues. Germline lookup yields CDR1 SGDLS and CDR2 YYNGEE. With V trimmed by 2 bases and J by 2 bases, 8 bases remained unmatched. The CDR3 loop reads CASSVPGQGKNYGYTF. DNA for the CDR3: TGTGCCAGCAGCGTCCCAGGACAGGGAAAGAACTATGGCTACACCTTC. Variable domain in full (rest from reference TRBV9 and TRBJ1-2): DSGVTQTPKHLITATGQRVTLRCSPRSGDLSVYWYQQSLDQGLQFLIQYYNGEERAKGNILERFSAQQFPDLHSELNLSSLELGDSALYFCASSVPGQGKNYGYTFGSGTRLTVV.

Only one count was recorded for this clonotype. The chain carries TRBV20-1 and TRBJ2-1, with unresolved D. This CDR3 is built from 12 residues. Germline loops: CDR1 DFQATT, CDR2 SNEGSKA (reference sequence). V was shortened by 6 bases and J by 3 bases, with 9 bases between the two germline ends. Written as DNA, the CDR3 is TGCAGTGCGGAGCGCATCTACAATGAGCAGTTCTTC. Amino acids: CSAERIYNEQFF.

V usage is TRBV30 and J usage is TRBJ1-1, with D perhaps matching TRBD1 (5 bases). V was trimmed by 0 bases and J by 4 bases, leaving 15 bases between them. The CDR3 has 15 amino acids. The germline V gene encodes CDR1 GTSNPN and CDR2 SVGIG (reference sequence). The CDR3 coding sequence is TGTGCCTGGAGTGTTGGGGGTAGCTTGGGCACTGAAGCTTTCTTT. Translated: CAWSVGGSLGTEAFF.

V usage is TRBV19 and J usage is TRBJ2-1; 10 nucleotides line up with TRBD2. Germline CDR1 LNHDA, CDR2 SQIVND (reference sequence). V lost 1 base to trimming and J lost 4 bases; unmatched junction nucleotides: 7. The CDR3 sequence is 17 residues long. In nucleotides, the CDR3 is TGTGCCAGTAGTATAGGCGTAGCGGGAGGACCTTACAATGAGCAGTTCTTC. It encodes CASSIGVAGGPYNEQFF.

V gene TRBV5-1 combines with J gene TRBJ2-2; D gene uncertain. The CDR3 consists of 14 residues. Between the trimmed V and J ends, which lost 4 bases and 1 base, there was a span of 8 bases. Germline V gene lookup returns CDR1 SGHRS and CDR2 YFSETQ. The CDR3 here is CASSVDGNTGELFF. CDR3 DNA sequence: TGCGCCAGCAGCGTGGACGGGAACACCGGGGAGCTGTTTTTT.

The CDR3 nucleotides read TGTGCCAGCAGCTATAACAAGAACACTGAAGCTTTCTTT. Translation: CASSYNKNTEAFF. The genes are TRBV12-3 or TRBV12-4 and TRBJ1-1, with D hard to call. With 6 bases removed from V and 1 base from J, the gap between germline ends came to 9 bases. This CDR3 contains 13 residues.

This clonotype came up a few times. The chain employs TRBV5-1 and TRBJ2-1; possibly TRBD1 or TRBD2 for D (5 bases each). Germline loops: CDR1 SGHRS, CDR2 YFSETQ. The germline V and J ends were trimmed by 4 bases and 4 bases, with 12 bases remaining between them. The CDR3 consists of 14 residues. The CDR3 coding sequence is TGCGCCAGCAGCAGGGACGAAGTATACAATGAGCAGTTCTTC. It specifies CASSRDEVYNEQFF.

The genes are TRBV23-1 and TRBJ1-5; no firm D call. TRBV23-1 qualifies as an ORF whose function is uncertain. The ends were cut back, 6 bases at V and 7 bases at J, with 13 bases in the middle. The CDR3 runs to 13 residues. The CDR3 loop is CASSRKRGQPQHF. CDR3 nucleotide sequence: TGCGCCAGCAGCCGAAAAAGAGGCCAGCCCCAGCATTTT.

The chain couples TRBV5-1 to TRBJ2-3; D possibly corresponds to TRBD2 (6 bases). The CDR3 totals 13 residues. Trimming stripped 3 bases from V and 5 bases from J, with 10 bases between. Per the germline V gene, CDR1 is SGHRS and CDR2 is YFSETQ. CDR3 sequence: CASSSQRVDTQYF. The CDR3 nucleotides are TGCGCCAGCAGCTCCCAGCGGGTAGATACGCAGTATTTT.

This clonotype was seen a single time. The rearrangement uses TRBV9 and TRBJ2-2; D may be TRBD1 (6 bases). This CDR3 is 14 amino acids long. Germline V gives CDR1 SGDLS, CDR2 YYNGEE. V lost 5 bases and J lost 6, with 14 bases in between. The CDR3 DNA reads TGTGCCAGCAGTGCCCAGGGGATTCCCGGGGAGCTGTTTTTT. It specifies CASSAQGIPGELFF.